Following are 7 T cell receptor beta chains from one sample sequenced in a study of monozygotic twins with inflammatory bowel disease. TCRdb reanalyzed the 5' RACE reads and collapses them to one entry per CDR3 protein, without DNA. This sample's table reports more than 85,000 distinct CDR3 sequences. The specimen sequenced was blood. The receptors were sampled from a human donor with ulcerative colitis or Crohn's disease, or a healthy co-twin of an affected twin (not recorded which).

The rearrangement links TRBV4-2 to TRBJ2-7; TCRdb gives TRBD1 as the D gene, but with no DNA this cannot be confirmed. This CDR3 has 14 amino acids. Germline CDR1 reads LGHNA; CDR2 reads YNFKEQ. The CDR3 region is CASSPGQGSYEQYF.

The rearrangement joins TRBV27 to TRBJ2-1. This CDR3 is 11 amino acids long. The V gene's germline CDR1 is MNHEY and CDR2 SMNVEV (reference sequence). The CDR3 reads CASSHYNEQFF.

This chain connects TRBV28 to TRBJ2-4; with no DNA, the TCRdb D assignment of TRBD2 cannot be verified. From germline, CDR1 is MDHEN and CDR2 SYDVKM. The CDR3 is 13 residues long. CDR3 residues: CASSLAGGQTQYF.

The chain uses TRBV2 and TRBJ2-2; the D gene TCRdb calls, TRBD1, cannot be checked with no DNA. This CDR3 spans 15 amino acids. CDR1 SNHLY and CDR2 FYNNEI come from the germline V gene. CDR3 loop: CASSPDRSDTGELFF.

This chain uses TRBV6-5 with TRBJ1-1; TCRdb's D call of TRBD1 is untestable without DNA. The V gene's germline CDR1 is MNHEY and CDR2 SVGAGI. CDR3 length equals 11 residues. The CDR3 region is CASSVSPVAFF.

The chain couples TRBV29-1 to TRBJ2-5; TCRdb indicates TRBD2, and absent DNA this call remains unverified. This CDR3 is built from 12 residues. Looked up from germline, CDR1 is SQVTM and CDR2 is ANQGSEA. CDR3: CSILARQETQYF. The variable domain in full, with the rest retrieved from reference TRBV29-1 and TRBJ2-5, is SAVISQKPSRDICQRGTSLTIQCQVDSQVTMMFWYRQQPGQSLTLIATANQGSEATYESGFVIDKFPISRPNLTFSTLTVSNMSPEDSSIYLCSILARQETQYFGPGTRLLVL.

The rearrangement uses TRBV7-2 and TRBJ2-5; the TRBD1 assignment by TCRdb is unverifiable without DNA. The germline CDR1 and CDR2 sequences are SGHTA and FQGNSA. The CDR3 has 15 amino acids. The CDR3 here is CASSLAGGLQETQYF.